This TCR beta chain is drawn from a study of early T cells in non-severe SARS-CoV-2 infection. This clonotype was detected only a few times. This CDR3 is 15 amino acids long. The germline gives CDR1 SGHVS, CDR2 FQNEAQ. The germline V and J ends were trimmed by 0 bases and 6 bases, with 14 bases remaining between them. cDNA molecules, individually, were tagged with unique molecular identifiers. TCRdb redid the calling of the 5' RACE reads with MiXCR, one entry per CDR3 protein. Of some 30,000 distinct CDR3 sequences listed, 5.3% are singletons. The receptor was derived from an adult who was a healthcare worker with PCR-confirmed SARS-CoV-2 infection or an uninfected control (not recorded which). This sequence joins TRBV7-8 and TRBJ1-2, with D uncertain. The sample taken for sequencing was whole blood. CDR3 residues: CASSLARVPANGYTF. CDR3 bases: TGTGCCAGCAGCTTAGCTCGAGTCCCTGCTAATGGCTACACCTTC.